A single sample gave rise to the 32 T cell receptor beta chains below, sequenced in a study of blood T cell repertoires in COVID-19. The protocol was immunoSEQ multiplex PCR, while the TCRdb copy is restricted to in-frame clones and leaves out a portion. The table includes 39,000 or so clones, nearly 90% detected once. The sequenced sample was peripheral blood. These receptor sequences come from a human donor in a cohort sampled during active COVID-19.

The V call is TRBV7-9, the J call TRBJ2-5, with a tentative D call TRBD2 (7 bases). The V end lost 5 bases, the J end lost 5 bases, and 21 bases lay between the germline ends. The germline gives CDR1 SEHNR, CDR2 FQNEAQ (reference sequence). The CDR3 spans 16 residues. In DNA form, the CDR3 reads TGTGCCAGCAGCCCCGTAGGAGGGGGGGGCCGTGAGACCCAGTACTTC. This translates into CASSPVGGGGRETQYF.

With respect to this clone: Different DNA sequences within this sample yield the same CDR3. V gene TRBV9 combines with J gene TRBJ2-7, with D uncertain. The germline gives CDR1 SGDLS, CDR2 YYNGEE. Between the trimmed V and J ends, which lost 0 bases and 1 base, there was a span of 8 bases. The CDR3 sequence is 14 residues long. The chain's CDR3 is CASSVEPESYEQYF. The DNA of the CDR3 is TGTGCCAGCAGCGTAGAACCCGAGTCCTACGAGCAGTACTTC.

This rearrangement joins TRBV9 to TRBJ2-3; 10 bases fit TRBD2. The length of the CDR3 is 15 residues. The V segment lost 1 base and the J segment 1 base; nucleotides outside the gene matches: 0. Germline CDR1 SGDLS, CDR2 YYNGEE. CDR3 sequence: CASSVLAGGTDTQYF. The CDR3 region has the DNA TGTGCCAGCAGCGTACTAGCGGGAGGCACAGATACGCAGTATTTT.

The chain combines TRBV7-9 with TRBJ1-4; 8 nucleotides agree with TRBD1. Germline V lookup: CDR1 SEHNR, CDR2 FQNEAQ (reference sequence). With V trimmed by 4 bases and J by 6 bases, 7 bases remained unmatched. The CDR3 has 15 amino acids. The DNA for the CDR3 is TGTGCCAGCAGCTATAGGACAGGGAGGGATGAAAAACTGTTTTTT. It codes for CASSYRTGRDEKLFF.

The V call is TRBV7-8, the J call TRBJ1-4; D gene uncertain. The CDR3 consists of 15 residues. V was clipped by 0 bases and J by 5 bases, with 10 bases between them. Germline V lookup: CDR1 SGHVS, CDR2 FQNEAQ. DNA of the CDR3: TGTGCCAGCAGCTTAGCCGCGGGGTCGAATGAAAAACTGTTTTTT. It yields the protein CASSLAAGSNEKLFF.

The chain recombines TRBV29-1 with TRBJ1-1; TRBD1 aligns across 8 bases. The CDR3 extends over 15 amino acids. V gave up 2 bases and J gave up 4 bases; unmatched junction bases: 9. CDR1 is SQVTM, CDR2 ANQGSEA, per germline. The CDR3 DNA is TGCAGCGTTGAAATAGTGGCAGGGGGCCGCACTGAAGCTTTCTTT. Translation: CSVEIVAGGRTEAFF.

This sequence joins TRBV30 and TRBJ1-6, with 7 bases matching TRBD1. This CDR3 is 11 amino acids long. CDR1 GTSNPN and CDR2 SVGIG come from the germline V gene (reference sequence). V trimming: 2 bases; J trimming: 14 bases; junction bases outside the gene matches: 3. Written as DNA, the CDR3 is TGTGCCTGGAGTCCGGACAGGTCCCTCCACTTT. The encoded protein is CAWSPDRSLHF.

CDR3 amino acids: CASSLVGGGQETQYF. Here the CDR3 DNA reads TGTGCCAGCAGCTTGGTAGGGGGCGGTCAAGAGACCCAGTACTTC. V and J are TRBV5-4 and TRBJ2-5; 7 bases are a match to TRBD1. Trimming took 0 bases from V and 2 from J; bases not matched to a gene: 4. The germline gives CDR1 SGHNT, CDR2 YYREEE (reference sequence). The CDR3 spans 15 residues.

This sequence joins TRBV6-5 and TRBJ1-1; D gene uncertain. This CDR3 is built from 12 residues. Germline V gene data show CDR1 as MNHEY and CDR2 as SVGAGI. Trimming took off 9 bases at V and 4 bases at J, with 12 bases between the two ends. CDR3 DNA: TGTGCCAGTTCGTATCGGAGCACTGAAGCTTTCTTT. The encoded protein is CASSYRSTEAFF.

The V and J genes are TRBV15 and TRBJ2-3, with D possibly TRBD2 on 6 matching bases. CDR1 is LNHNV and CDR2 is YYDKDF in the germline V gene (reference sequence). Trimming left V 4 bases short and J 4 bases short, with 21 bases between. The CDR3 has 17 residues. The CDR3 bases are TGTGCCACCAGCACCTTGGGCAGGTGGGGGAGGTCAGATACGCAGTATTTT. It encodes CATSTLGRWGRSDTQYF.

The chain couples TRBV3-1 (or the pseudogene TRBV3-2) to TRBJ2-7; 8 bases map to TRBD2. Losses at the gene ends were 3 bases for V and 2 bases for J; bases not matched to a gene: 3. Germline assignment: CDR1 LGHDT and CDR2 YNNKEL (reference sequence). The CDR3 is 14 amino acids. This chain's CDR3 is CASSHPGRAYEQYF. The CDR3 nucleotides read TGTGCCAGCAGCCACCCCGGGAGGGCCTACGAGCAGTACTTC.

The V gene is TRBV14, the J gene TRBJ1-2; weak D call: TRBD1 (6 bases). Germline V lookup: CDR1 SGHDN, CDR2 FVKESK. Between the trimmed V and J ends, which lost 2 bases and 4 bases, there was a span of 20 bases. This CDR3 is built from 17 residues. The CDR3 sequence is CASSQKGGGGQIYGYTF. CDR3 bases: TGTGCCAGCAGCCAAAAGGGGGGCGGGGGGCAGATCTATGGCTACACCTTC.

The chain employs TRBV3-1 (or the pseudogene TRBV3-2) and TRBJ1-6, with no clear D. The V gene's germline CDR1 is LGHDT and CDR2 YNNKEL (reference sequence). This CDR3 comprises 13 residues. Trimming cost V 4 bases and J 7 bases, with 8 bases left between them. The CDR3 protein is CASSPRGNSPLHF. For the CDR3, the DNA is TGTGCCAGCAGCCCCCGAGGGAATTCACCCCTCCACTTT.

The rearrangement uses TRBV5-1 and TRBJ1-1; 7 bases line up with TRBD1. This CDR3 contains 14 residues. V lost 1 base to trimming and J lost 1 base; unmatched junction nucleotides: 1. Germline-derived CDR1 and CDR2 are SGHRS and YFSETQ. CDR3 coding DNA: TGCGCCAGCAGCTTGCAGGGGGGGAACACTGAAGCTTTCTTT. Its translation is CASSLQGGNTEAFF.

The rearrangement uses TRBV9 and TRBJ2-7; tentatively, D is TRBD2 (6 bases). The ends were cut back, 4 bases at V and 5 bases at J, with 16 bases in the middle. CDR3 length: 14 residues. The germline V gene has CDR1 SGDLS and CDR2 YYNGEE. CDR3 sequence reads: CASSPVGGIDEQYF. The CDR3 nucleotides read TGTGCCAGCAGCCCGGTGGGGGGTATCGACGAGCAGTACTTC.

The chain couples TRBV30 to TRBJ1-1, with 8 bases matching TRBD1. This CDR3 has 15 residues. From germline, CDR1 is GTSNPN and CDR2 SVGIG (reference sequence). The J segment lost 5 bases and the V segment lost 3 bases, leaving 11 bases of the junction unmatched. For the CDR3, the DNA is TGTGCCTGGAGCCGCCCCGACAGGGGCAGGACTGAAGCTTTCTTT. This gives the protein CAWSRPDRGRTEAFF. Together with reference TRBV30 and TRBJ1-1, the CDR3 gives the full variable domain: SQTIHQWPATLVQPVGSPLSLECTVEGTSNPNLYWYRQAAGRGLQLLFYSVGIGQISSEVPQNLSASRPQDRQFILSSKKLLLSDSGFYLCAWSRPDRGRTEAFFGQGTRLTVV.

Regarding this clone: The same CDR3 is also encoded by other DNA sequences in this sample. The rearrangement links TRBV19 to TRBJ2-1; the match to TRBD2 covers 9 bases. The V gene's germline CDR1 is LNHDA and CDR2 SQIVND (reference sequence). The ends lost 5 bases at V and 8 bases at J; junction bases unmatched: 7. The CDR3 has 14 amino acids. The CDR3 DNA reads as TGTGCCAGTAGTCCTAGCGGGAAAGGCGATGAGCAGTTCTTC. Its translation: CASSPSGKGDEQFF.

This sequence joins TRBV6-4 and TRBJ2-2, with no clear D. The CDR3 length is 14 residues. Germline loops: CDR1 MRHNA, CDR2 SNTAGT. V was shortened by 0 bases and J by 6 bases, with 8 bases between the two germline ends. This CDR3 reads CASSDSGAAGELFF. The CDR3 DNA is TGTGCCAGCAGTGACTCCGGAGCCGCCGGGGAGCTGTTTTTT.

The V call is TRBV6-6, the J call TRBJ2-5; TRBD2 aligns across 11 bases. V trimming: 4 bases; J trimming: 5 bases; junction bases outside the gene matches: 3. The length of the CDR3 is 14 residues. Germline-derived CDR1 and CDR2 are MNHNY and SVGAGI (reference sequence). The CDR3 spells CASSFRLAGETQYF. The CDR3 DNA reads TGTGCCAGCAGTTTCCGACTAGCGGGGGAGACCCAGTACTTC.

The rearrangement uses TRBV11-3 and TRBJ2-2, with 11 bases identical to TRBD1. Germline V gives CDR1 SGHNT, CDR2 YENEEA. The junction had 2 bases not matched to a gene; V was cut back by 5 bases and J by 0 bases. CDR3 size: 16 residues. CDR3 in DNA: TGTGCCAGCAGCGAGGGACAGGGGGCGAACACCGGGGAGCTGTTTTTT. It encodes CASSEGQGANTGELFF.

The chain has TRBV7-8 and TRBJ2-7, with 7 bases matching TRBD1. Germline V gene data show CDR1 as SGHVS and CDR2 as FQNEAQ. The CDR3 totals 15 residues. V was pared by 3 bases and J by 2 bases, with 7 bases of the junction left unmatched. The DNA for the CDR3 is TGTGCCAGCAGCTTGCCGGGACAGCTAACCTACGAGCAGTACTTC. It specifies CASSLPGQLTYEQYF.

This chain joins TRBV29-1 and TRBJ2-7, with D uncertain. V was cut by 7 bases and J by 4 bases, with 17 bases left in between. The CDR3 is 13 residues long. CDR1 is SQVTM and CDR2 is ANQGSEA in the germline V gene. CDR3: CSASNLSPYEQYF. CDR3 bases: TGCAGCGCTTCCAACCTAAGCCCTTACGAGCAGTACTTC.

This clone was counted once. This chain uses TRBV6-1 with TRBJ1-4; D is unresolved. The V gene's germline CDR1 is MNHNS and CDR2 SASEGT. CDR3 size: 16 residues. V dropped 1 base and J dropped 4 bases, with 13 bases sitting between them. This CDR3 reads CASSEDRGLSNEKLFF. Here the CDR3 DNA reads TGTGCCAGCAGTGAAGACCGAGGCCTGAGTAATGAAAAACTGTTTTTT.

The gene calls are TRBV6-6 and TRBJ2-3; 9 bases align to TRBD2. V was clipped by 2 bases and J by 3 bases; unmatched bases: 3. Germline V gene sequence: CDR1 MNHNY, CDR2 SVGAGI (reference sequence). CDR3 length: 15 residues. CDR3 sequence: CASSYRREGTDTQYF. The CDR3 DNA is TGTGCCAGCAGTTACAGGCGGGAGGGGACAGATACGCAGTATTTT.

The chain is built from TRBV7-6 and TRBJ2-1; 7 bases are a match to TRBD1. The CDR3 runs to 14 residues. With 3 bases clipped from V and 9 bases from J, the junction kept 8 bases outside the gene matches. The germline V gene encodes CDR1 SGHVS and CDR2 FNYEAQ. CDR3 nucleotide sequence: TGTGCCAGCAGCTTGGCAGGGGGAATCGCTGAGCAGTTCTTC. As protein: CASSLAGGIAEQFF.

This clone turned up a few times. This rearrangement joins TRBV4-3 to TRBJ2-2, with TRBD2 identical over 8 bases. The CDR3 covers 16 residues. CDR1 is LGHNA and CDR2 is YSLEER in the germline V gene. V lost 0 bases to trimming and J lost 6 bases; unmatched junction nucleotides: 6. CDR3 amino acids: CASSQDPPGGAGELFF. CDR3 nucleotides: TGCGCCAGCAGCCAAGACCCCCCCGGGGGGGCCGGGGAGCTGTTTTTT.

This rearrangement joins TRBV4-1 to TRBJ2-3; the match to TRBD2 covers 12 bases. The germline V gene encodes CDR1 MGHRA and CDR2 YSYEKL. With V trimmed by 3 bases and J by 15 bases, 13 bases remained unmatched. The CDR3 spans 15 residues. The CDR3: CASSHYGTSGPSAYF. Here the CDR3 DNA reads TGCGCCAGCAGCCATTACGGGACTAGCGGGCCTTCCGCCTATTTT.

The gene calls are TRBV5-4 and TRBJ2-1, with 8 positions matching TRBD1. The germline gives CDR1 SGHNT, CDR2 YYREEE (reference sequence). CDR3 length equals 16 residues. With V trimmed by 5 bases and J by 7 bases, 14 bases remained unmatched. CDR3 DNA sequence: TGTGCCAGCAGTTTGCCCCCCGGGACAGGTCCTAATGAGCAGTTCTTC. Amino acids: CASSLPPGTGPNEQFF.

The CDR3 DNA sequence: TGTGCCAGCAGTGCAGGGGGCTATGGCTACACCTTC. It codes for CASSAGGYGYTF. This chain joins TRBV2 and TRBJ1-2; 7 nucleotides line up with TRBD1. The CDR3 contains 12 residues. CDR1 is SNHLY and CDR2 is FYNNEI in the germline V gene. The ends lost 4 bases at V and 4 bases at J; junction bases unmatched: 0.

This chain joins TRBV2 and TRBJ1-6; 8 positions match TRBD1. V was clipped by 8 bases and J by 8 bases; unmatched bases: 8. The CDR3 runs 14 residues. Germline-derived CDR1 and CDR2 are SNHLY and FYNNEI. CDR3 nucleotides: TGTGCCAGCGGGGACAGGCCCGGGGATTCACCCCTCCACTTT. Translation gives CASGDRPGDSPLHF. Combining the CDR3 with reference TRBV2 and TRBJ1-6 gives the whole variable domain EPEVTQTPSHQVTQMGQEVILRCVPISNHLYFYWYRQILGQKVEFLVSFYNNEISEKSEIFDDQFSVERPDGSNFTLKIRSTKLEDSAMYFCASGDRPGDSPLHFGNGTRLTVT.

J is TRBJ1-1 and V is TRBV18, with TRBD1 identical over 9 bases. Unmatched junction bases numbered 18, after V lost 9 bases and J lost 7 bases. The CDR3 length is 16 residues. Germline assignment: CDR1 KGHSH and CDR2 LQKENI. In DNA form, the CDR3 reads TGTGCCAGTCGAACCGGGACAGGGAGGATTGGGGGTGAAGCTTTCTTT. Protein sequence: CASRTGTGRIGGEAFF.

V and J are TRBV11-3 and TRBJ2-5, with a possible D match to TRBD1 (5 bases). CDR3 length: 13 residues. CDR1 is SGHNT and CDR2 is YENEEA in the germline V gene. Trimming left V 5 bases short and J 5 bases short, with 12 bases between. CDR3 loop: CASSRRGEETQYF. The CDR3 coding sequence is TGTGCCAGCAGCCGAAGGGGTGAGGAGACCCAGTACTTC.